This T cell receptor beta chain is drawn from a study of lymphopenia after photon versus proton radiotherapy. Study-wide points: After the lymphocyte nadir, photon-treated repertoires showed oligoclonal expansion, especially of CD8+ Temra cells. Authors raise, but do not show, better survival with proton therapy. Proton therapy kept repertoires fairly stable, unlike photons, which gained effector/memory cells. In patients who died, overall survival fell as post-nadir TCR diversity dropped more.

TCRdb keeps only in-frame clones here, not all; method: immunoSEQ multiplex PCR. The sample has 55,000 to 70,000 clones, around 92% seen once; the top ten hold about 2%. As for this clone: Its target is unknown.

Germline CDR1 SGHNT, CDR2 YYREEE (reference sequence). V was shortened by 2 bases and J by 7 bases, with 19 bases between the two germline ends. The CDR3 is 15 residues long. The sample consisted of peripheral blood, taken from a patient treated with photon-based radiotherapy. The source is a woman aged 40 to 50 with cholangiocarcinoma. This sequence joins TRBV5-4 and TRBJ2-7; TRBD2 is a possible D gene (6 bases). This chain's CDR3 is CASSFGPSAPIEQYF. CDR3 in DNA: TGTGCCAGCAGCTTTGGTCCTAGCGCACCTATAGAGCAGTACTTC.